What follows describes a single TCR beta chain. Its specificity is unknown. Generation of TCR cDNA used 5'RACE template switching (which added a universal primer site and UMIs). TCRdb reanalysed the 5' RACE reads using MiXCR and keeps one entry per CDR3 protein. The sample includes about 330,000 distinct CDR3 sequences, 7% to 9% of them seen just once. The record originates from a study of T cells after yellow fever vaccination. Study observations and caveats: Though it reached lower strength, the secondary response hit its peak faster, day 5 versus 15. The booster response re-showed most primary clones: 95% to 96% CD4, about 89% CD8.

The germline CDR1 and CDR2 sequences are DFQATT and SNEGSKA (reference sequence). CDR3 length: 16 residues. V lost 0 bases, J lost 0 bases, and 13 bases lay in between. The chain uses TRBV20-1 and TRBJ2-3; D is ambiguous. This specimen consisted of PBMCs, obtained more than 35 days after the first yellow fever vaccination. This clonotype originated in a man in his late teens or twenties who received the YFV17D yellow fever vaccine. The CDR3 DNA is TGCAGTGCTAGAGATGGGGTTTCGGGCAGCACAGATACGCAGTATTTT. This sequence encodes CSARDGVSGSTDTQYF.